These 5 T cell receptor beta chains were sequenced from one sample in a study of CD8+CD57+ T cells in acquired aplastic anemia (dated by TCRdb to the late 2010s). The sequencer listed for this sample is Illumina HiSeq 2000. TCR beta VDJ combination and CDR3 sequence profiling used genomic DNA as the template. The public reads were reanalyzed by TCRdb: fastp trimming at Q25, MiXCR alignment, in-frame beta chains only. Each CDR3 protein appears once, grouped with its most common genes and DNA. The sample table lists 250,000 to 300,000 distinct CDR3 sequences, about 56% of them with a count of one. The ten largest clonotypes hold 6.5% to 10% of the sample. The sequenced material came from sorted CD4+, CD8+, or CD8+CD57+ T cells (not recorded which) from PBMCs. These receptors originate from a human donor with severe aplastic anemia or a healthy control (not recorded which).

In nucleotides, the CDR3 is TGTGCCAGCAGCCAAGAAATACCCTACGAGCAGTACTTC. As protein: CASSQEIPYEQYF. The gene calls are TRBV4-2 and TRBJ2-7; D is unclear. V was shortened by 0 bases and J by 2 bases, with 5 bases between the two germline ends. The CDR3 covers 13 residues. In germline, CDR1 is LGHNA, CDR2 YNFKEQ.

A note on this clonotype: A read error may account for a junction end that differs from germline. This chain links TRBV7-9 with TRBJ2-3; 7 bases map to TRBD2. Germline CDR1 reads SEHNR; CDR2 reads FQNEAQ (reference sequence). The CDR3 is 14 residues long. Written as DNA, the CDR3 is TGCGCCAGCGGCCCCGGGGGGAAGACAGATACGCAGTATTTT. Translation gives CASGPGGKTDTQYF. Together with reference TRBV7-9 and TRBJ2-3, the CDR3 gives the full variable domain: DTGVSQNPRHKITKRGQNVTFRCDPISEHNRLYWYRQTLGQGPEFLTYFQNEAQLEKSRLLSDRFSAERPKGSFSTLEIQRTEQGDSAMYLCASGPGGKTDTQYFGPGTRLTVL.

The V gene is TRBV5-6, the J gene TRBJ2-7; D might be TRBD1 or TRBD2, each matching 5 bases. Germline V gene data show CDR1 as SGHDT and CDR2 as YYEEEE. The V end was cut by 0 bases, the J end by 2 bases, with 15 bases between. The CDR3 spans 16 residues. DNA for the CDR3: TGTGCCAGCAGCTTGGAACTAGGGGTACTCGCCTACGAGCAGTACTTC. Amino acids: CASSLELGVLAYEQYF.

This clonotype appeared a few times. The J gene is TRBJ1-1, the V gene TRBV29-1; D is uncertain. V gave up 5 bases and J gave up 11 bases, with 9 bases separating them. This CDR3 has 9 residues. Germline assignment: CDR1 SQVTM and CDR2 ANQGSEA. The CDR3, as DNA: TGCAGCGTTTCCTCCGGGGCTTTCTTT. It encodes CSVSSGAFF.

As DNA, the CDR3 is TGTGCCAGCAGCGCTGCCGGGGAGCTGTTTTTT. Protein product: CASSAAGELFF. The J gene is TRBJ2-2, the V gene TRBV9; D is unclear. The CDR3 length is 11 residues. Germline values: CDR1 SGDLS, CDR2 YYNGEE. Trimming removed 3 bases at V and 6 bases at J, with 3 bases between.